Each of the 15 T cell receptor beta chains below was sequenced from the same sample in a study of vaccination effects on CD4 cells after COVID-19. Their recognized antigens are unknown. Prior to sequencing, the ViraFEST assay stimulated PBMC with viral peptide pools, which expanded the antigen-specific CD4+ T cells. With more than 9 days of culture completed, CD4+ T cells were isolated. Participants completed two doses of the BNT162b2 or mRNA-1273 vaccine. Using immunoSEQ multiplex PCR, the repertoire was profiled, and TCRdb retains in-frame clones only, with some absent. Of about 46,000 clones listed, around 80% were seen once; the top ten hold more than 13%. Sample: CD4+ T cells from PBMCs cultured with HCoV-OC43 spike peptides, taken after COVID-19 vaccination. Sample subset: HCoV-OC43 spike overlapping peptide pool stimulation. All receptors come from a human donor who received a COVID-19 vaccine.

The chain has TRBV6-4 and TRBJ2-3; D not resolved. The CDR3 contains 13 residues. From germline, CDR1 is MRHNA and CDR2 SNTAGT. V was shortened by 2 bases and J by 3 bases, with 6 bases between the two germline ends. The CDR3 sequence is CASSDGWTDTQYF. The CDR3 DNA sequence: TGTGCCAGCAGTGACGGGTGGACAGATACGCAGTATTTT.

This clone was detected a few times. The rearrangement joins TRBV18 to TRBJ2-5; 10 positions match TRBD2. Germline CDR1 and CDR2: KGHSH and LQKENI. The CDR3 runs 16 residues. V lost 2 bases to trimming and J lost 0 bases; unmatched junction nucleotides: 3. The CDR3: CASSPFSGRYQETQYF. The CDR3 DNA sequence: TGTGCCAGCTCACCATTTAGCGGGAGGTACCAAGAGACCCAGTACTTC.

This chain connects TRBV5-1 to TRBJ1-3, with D perhaps TRBD1 (5 bases). CDR1 is SGHRS, CDR2 YFSETQ, per germline. The CDR3 extends over 14 amino acids. Deletions cut 2 bases from V and 2 bases from J, with 8 bases between. CDR3 DNA: TGCGCCAGCAGCTTAGACAGAACTGGAAACACCATATATTTT. Residues: CASSLDRTGNTIYF.

This sequence joins TRBV12-3 or TRBV12-4 and TRBJ1-1, with D unresolved. The CDR3 is 13 amino acids. V gave up 6 bases and J gave up 3 bases, with 11 bases separating them. DNA for the CDR3: TGTGCCAGCAGCGTGGGATCGGACACTGAAGCTTTCTTT. It translates to CASSVGSDTEAFF.

The V and J genes are TRBV5-1 and TRBJ2-3; 7 bases line up with TRBD2. CDR1 is SGHRS, CDR2 YFSETQ, per germline. With V trimmed by 4 bases and J by 3 bases, 11 bases remained unmatched. The CDR3 has 16 amino acids. CDR3 in amino acids: CASSPLRSGGTDTQYF. As DNA, the CDR3 is TGCGCCAGCAGCCCCCTGCGTTCGGGGGGAACAGATACGCAGTATTTT.

The chain employs TRBV20-1 and TRBJ2-1, with D possibly being TRBD1 (6 bases). The CDR3 is 13 residues long. Germline values: CDR1 DFQATT, CDR2 SNEGSKA (reference sequence). V shed 3 bases and J shed 4 bases, with 10 bases lying between them. CDR3 region: CSASGGPYNEQFF. As DNA, the CDR3 is TGCAGTGCTAGTGGGGGCCCTTACAATGAGCAGTTCTTC.

V usage is TRBV6-5 and J usage is TRBJ1-3; D remains unclear. This CDR3 has 15 amino acids. Trimming cost V 5 bases and J 0 bases, with 11 bases left between them. Germline assignment: CDR1 MNHEY and CDR2 SVGAGI. CDR3 coding DNA: TGTGCCAGCAGTAGCGGGGTAGCCTCTGGAAACACCATATATTTT. Translating it yields CASSSGVASGNTIYF.

The chain combines TRBV7-2 with TRBJ1-1; 7 bases are shared with TRBD1. The V gene end was trimmed by 0 bases and the J gene end by 3 bases; junction bases not matched to a gene: 4. The length of the CDR3 is 15 residues. Germline V gene lookup returns CDR1 SGHTA and CDR2 FQGNSA. As DNA, the CDR3 is TGTGCCAGCAGCTTAGCGGCAGGGGGGCACACTGAAGCTTTCTTT. It is translated as CASSLAAGGHTEAFF.

The rearrangement uses TRBV25-1 and TRBJ2-5, with TRBD2 identical over 9 bases. The V gene's germline CDR1 is MGHDK and CDR2 SYGVNS. The trim removed 0 bases at V and 5 bases at J, leaving 4 bases unmatched. This CDR3 has 15 amino acids. CDR3 coding DNA: TGTGCCAGCAGTGAATATCTAGCGGGATTGGAGACCCAGTACTTC. This encodes CASSEYLAGLETQYF.

CDR3 sequence reads: CASSMLRGRAYNEQFF. For the CDR3, the DNA is TGTGCCAGTAGTATGTTACGCGGGAGAGCCTACAATGAGCAGTTCTTC. V usage is TRBV19 and J usage is TRBJ2-1; 7 bases are a match to TRBD2. V gave up 3 bases and J gave up 2 bases; unmatched junction bases: 7. The CDR3 covers 16 residues. Germline CDR1 LNHDA, CDR2 SQIVND (reference sequence).

This chain connects TRBV5-1 to TRBJ2-7; 8 bases map to TRBD1. This CDR3 has 18 residues. Losses at the gene ends were 2 bases for V and 5 bases for J; bases not matched to a gene: 18. The germline CDR1 and CDR2 sequences are SGHRS and YFSETQ. The CDR3 spells CASSFKTGVGSSSDEQYF. Written as DNA, the CDR3 is TGCGCCAGCAGCTTTAAGACAGGGGTTGGGTCTTCCAGTGACGAGCAGTACTTC.

The chain uses TRBV5-4 and TRBJ1-1; unclear D gene. The CDR3 totals 13 residues. V dropped 4 bases and J dropped 5 bases, with 12 bases sitting between them. The V gene's germline CDR1 is SGHNT and CDR2 YYREEE (reference sequence). CDR3 DNA: TGTGCCAGCAGCCGCGGGCGAGGGACTGAAGCTTTCTTT. Translating gives CASSRGRGTEAFF.

This sequence joins TRBV7-9 and TRBJ1-5; perhaps TRBD1 as D (5 bases). The germline gives CDR1 SEHNR, CDR2 FQNEAQ (reference sequence). The CDR3 length is 14 residues. The V gene lost 10 bases and the J gene lost 4 bases, with 17 bases spanning the gap. CDR3 protein: CATGGTDLNQPQHF. CDR3 nucleotide sequence: TGTGCCACAGGAGGGACCGACTTGAATCAGCCCCAGCATTTT.

The gene calls are TRBV6-5 and TRBJ2-5, with D tentatively TRBD1 or TRBD2 (5 bases each). CDR1 and CDR2 from the germline V gene are MNHEY and SVGAGI. V was clipped by 6 bases and J by 5 bases, with 19 bases between them. The CDR3 length is 15 residues. The CDR3 sequence: CASSLPRDQRETQYF. CDR3 coding DNA: TGTGCCAGCAGCTTGCCCCGGGACCAGAGGGAGACCCAGTACTTC.

The rearrangement uses TRBV6-5 and TRBJ1-2; D may be TRBD1 (5 bases). V was pared by 4 bases and J by 5 bases, with 11 bases between. Germline V gives CDR1 MNHEY, CDR2 SVGAGI. The CDR3 sequence is 13 residues long. The CDR3 region has the DNA TGTGCCAGCAGTTCACCGGGGCAGTATGGCTACACCTTC. This codes for CASSSPGQYGYTF.